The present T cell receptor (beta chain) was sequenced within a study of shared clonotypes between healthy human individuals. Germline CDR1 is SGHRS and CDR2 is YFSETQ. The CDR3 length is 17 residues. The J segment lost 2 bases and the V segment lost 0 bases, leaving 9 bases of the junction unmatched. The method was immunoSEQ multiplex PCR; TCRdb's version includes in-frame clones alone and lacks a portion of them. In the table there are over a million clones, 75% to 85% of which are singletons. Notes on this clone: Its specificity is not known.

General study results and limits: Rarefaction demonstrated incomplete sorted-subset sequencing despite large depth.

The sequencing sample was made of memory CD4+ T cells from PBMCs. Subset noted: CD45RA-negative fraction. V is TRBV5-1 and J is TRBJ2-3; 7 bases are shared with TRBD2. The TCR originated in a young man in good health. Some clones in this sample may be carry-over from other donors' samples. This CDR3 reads CASSLATSGINTDTQYF. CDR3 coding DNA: TGCGCCAGCAGCTTGGCTACCAGCGGGATAAACACAGATACGCAGTATTTT. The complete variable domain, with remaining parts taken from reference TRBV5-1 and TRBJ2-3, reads KAGVTQTPRYLIKTRGQQVTLSCSPISGHRSVSWYQQTPGQGLQFLFEYFSETQRNKGNFPGRFSGRQFSNSRSEMNVSTLELGDSALYLCASSLATSGINTDTQYFGPGTRLTVL.